The entry below describes one TCR beta chain. Its antigen is not identified. Its ends do not fully match the called genes, so a read error is possible. This entry comes from a study of blood T cells in healthy people across ages. Study-wide results and caveats: With age, beta diversity per million T cells declined roughly linearly, significantly by about 40.

For the second PCR, which ran for 7 to 11 cycles, a sample-barcoded 5' primer and a J-beta primer mix were used. Each CDR3 protein is one row after TCRdb ran MiXCR on the 5' RACE reads. The data hold around 1,800,000 distinct CDR3 sequences, with 39% observed a single time. The sequence derives from a human donor in good health. Material for sequencing was blood.

The CDR3 nucleotides are TGTGCCAGCAGCCCCGGACTCAGGGCCGATTTC. Translating it yields CASSPGLRADF. The genes are TRBV7-2 and TRBJ2-1, with D perhaps TRBD1 or TRBD2 (5 bases each). From germline, CDR1 is SGHTA and CDR2 FQGNSA. CDR3 length: 11 residues.